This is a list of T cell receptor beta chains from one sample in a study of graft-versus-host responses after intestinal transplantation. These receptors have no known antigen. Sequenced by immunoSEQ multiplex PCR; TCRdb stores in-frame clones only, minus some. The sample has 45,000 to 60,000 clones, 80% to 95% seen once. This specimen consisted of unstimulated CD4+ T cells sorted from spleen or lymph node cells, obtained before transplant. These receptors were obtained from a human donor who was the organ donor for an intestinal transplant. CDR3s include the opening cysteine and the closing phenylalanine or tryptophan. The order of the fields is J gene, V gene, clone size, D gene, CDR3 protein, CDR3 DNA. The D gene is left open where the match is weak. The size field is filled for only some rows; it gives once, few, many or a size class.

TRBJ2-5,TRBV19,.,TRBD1,CASSKWRQGETQYF,TGTGCCAGTAGTAAATGGAGACAGGGAGAGACCCAGTACTTC
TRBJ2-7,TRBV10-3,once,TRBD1,CAISTPGQGVYEQYF,TGTGCCATCAGTACCCCCGGACAGGGCGTCTACGAGCAGTACTTC
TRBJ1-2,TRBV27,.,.,CASSLGAGYTF,TGTGCCAGCAGTTTGGGGGCGGGCTACACCTTC
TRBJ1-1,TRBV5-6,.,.,CASSPGVTEAFF,TGTGCCAGCAGCCCAGGGGTGACTGAAGCTTTCTTT
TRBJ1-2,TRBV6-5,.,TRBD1,CASSYWDRGTGYTF,TGTGCCAGCAGTTACTGGGACAGGGGAACGGGCTACACCTTC
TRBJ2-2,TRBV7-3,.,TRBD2,CASSLWGLAGGTNTGELFF,TGTGCCAGCAGCTTATGGGGACTAGCGGGAGGCACGAACACCGGGGAGCTGTTTTTT
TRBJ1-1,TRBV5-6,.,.,CASSLPSTGKTEAFF,TGTGCCAGCAGCTTGCCATCAACAGGGAAGACTGAAGCTTTCTTT
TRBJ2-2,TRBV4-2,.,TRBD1,CASSQQGAETGELFF,TGTGCCAGCAGCCAACAGGGGGCTGAAACCGGGGAGCTGTTTTTT
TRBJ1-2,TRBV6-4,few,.,CASSGDLFSYTF,TGTGCCAGCAGTGGGGACCTTTTTTCCTACACCTTC
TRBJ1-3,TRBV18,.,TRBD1,CASSPPGTGAGNTIYF,TGTGCCAGCTCACCTCCCGGGACAGGGGCTGGAAACACCATATATTTT
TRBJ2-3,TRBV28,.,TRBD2,CATTSGTSADTQYF,TGTGCCACCACCTCCGGGACTAGCGCAGATACGCAGTATTTT
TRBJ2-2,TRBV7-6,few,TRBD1,CASTQQGANTGELFF,TGTGCCAGCACCCAGCAGGGGGCTAACACCGGGGAGCTGTTTTTT
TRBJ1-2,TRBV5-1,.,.,CASSLGQLYGYTF,TGCGCCAGCAGCTTGGGACAGCTTTATGGCTACACCTTC
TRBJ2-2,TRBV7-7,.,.,CASSLAQTGELFF,TGTGCTAGCAGCTTAGCGCAGACCGGGGAGCTGTTTTTT
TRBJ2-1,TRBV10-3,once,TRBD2,CAINAGLAGINEQFF,TGTGCCATCAACGCGGGACTAGCGGGAATCAATGAGCAGTTCTTC
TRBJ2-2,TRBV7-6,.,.,CASSHSTGSTGELFF,TGTGCCAGTAGCCACAGTACAGGGAGCACCGGGGAGCTGTTTTTT
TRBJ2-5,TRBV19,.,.,CASSIPGPSGETQYF,TGTGCCAGTAGTATCCCGGGTCCCTCAGGAGAGACCCAGTACTTC
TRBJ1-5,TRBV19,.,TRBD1,CASSTNPGQSNQPQHF,TGTGCCAGTAGTACTAATCCGGGACAGAGCAATCAGCCCCAGCATTTT
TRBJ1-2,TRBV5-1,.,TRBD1,CASSLAPTGGNGTF,TGCGCCAGCAGCTTGGCGCCCACAGGGGGGAACGGCACCTTC
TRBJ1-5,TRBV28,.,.,CASSLPGGEARLSNQPQHF,TGTGCCAGCAGTTTACCGGGGGGCGAGGCCCGACTTAGCAATCAGCCCCAGCATTTT
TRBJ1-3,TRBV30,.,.,CAWSVGNTIYF,TGTGCCTGGAGTGTGGGAAACACCATATATTTT
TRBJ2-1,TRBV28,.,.,CASSSDNNEQFF,TGTGCCAGCAGTTCAGACAACAATGAGCAGTTCTTC
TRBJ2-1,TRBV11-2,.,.,CASRAQTYNEQFF,TGTGCCAGCAGGGCACAGACCTACAATGAGCAGTTCTTC
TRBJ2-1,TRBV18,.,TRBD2,CASSPRTSDYNEQFF,TGTGCCAGCTCACCACGGACTAGCGACTACAATGAGCAGTTCTTC
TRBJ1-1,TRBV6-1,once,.,CASSRSGSTEAFF,TGTGCCAGCAGCCGGTCGGGATCAACTGAAGCTTTCTTT
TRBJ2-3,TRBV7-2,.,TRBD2,CASSFIAGSTDTQYF,TGTGCCAGCAGCTTTATAGCGGGATCCACAGATACGCAGTATTTT
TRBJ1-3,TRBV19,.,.,CASSVRGTGNTIYF,TGTGCCAGTAGTGTCCGGGGTACTGGAAACACCATATATTTT
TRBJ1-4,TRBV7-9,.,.,CASSFLRGANEKLFF,TGTGCCAGCAGCTTCCTCAGGGGTGCTAATGAAAAACTGTTTTTT
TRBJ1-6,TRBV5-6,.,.,CASSFGQGAYNSPLHF,.
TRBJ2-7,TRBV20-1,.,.,CSAQGRDEQYF,TGCAGTGCTCAAGGGCGAGACGAGCAGTACTTC
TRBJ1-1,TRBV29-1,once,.,CSVGTPTEAFF,TGCAGCGTTGGGACACCCACTGAAGCTTTCTTT
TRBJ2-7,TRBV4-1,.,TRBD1,CASSRTGASGDASYEQYF,TGCGCCAGCAGTAGGACAGGGGCCAGCGGGGATGCCTCCTACGAGCAGTACTTC
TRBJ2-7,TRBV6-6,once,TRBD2,CASSSGRAYEQYF,TGTGCCAGCAGTAGCGGGAGGGCCTACGAGCAGTACTTC
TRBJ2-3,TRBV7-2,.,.,CASSPRSDTQYF,TGTGCCAGCAGCCCCCGATCAGATACGCAGTATTTT
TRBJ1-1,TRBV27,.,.,CASSLRFGQLNTEAFF,TGTGCCAGCAGTTTAAGGTTCGGACAGTTGAACACTGAAGCTTTCTTT
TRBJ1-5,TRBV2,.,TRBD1,CASSDGQGGNQPQHF,TGTGCCAGCAGCGATGGACAGGGTGGCAATCAGCCCCAGCATTTT
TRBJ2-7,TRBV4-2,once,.,CASSQDEGGFSYEQYF,TGTGCCAGCAGCCAAGATGAGGGAGGCTTCTCCTACGAGCAGTACTTC
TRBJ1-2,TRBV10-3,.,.,CAIRTLNYGYTF,TGTGCCATCCGGACACTTAACTATGGCTACACCTTC
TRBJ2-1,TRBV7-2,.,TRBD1,CASSLPTGGADNEQFF,TGTGCCAGCAGCTTGCCAACAGGGGGCGCGGACAATGAGCAGTTCTTC
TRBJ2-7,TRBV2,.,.,CASSEQGGPYEQYF,TGTGCCAGCAGTGAGCAGGGAGGTCCCTACGAGCAGTACTTC
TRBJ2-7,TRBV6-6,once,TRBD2,CASSPAGLAGGGEQYF,TGTGCCAGCAGCCCGGCAGGCCTAGCGGGAGGCGGCGAGCAGTACTTC
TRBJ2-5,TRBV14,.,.,CASSVRNGPRETQYF,TGTGCCAGCAGCGTGCGAAACGGCCCACGGGAGACCCAGTACTTC
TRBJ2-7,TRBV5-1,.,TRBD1,CASSLAMGQDYEQYF,TGCGCCAGCAGCTTGGCCATGGGACAGGACTACGAGCAGTACTTC
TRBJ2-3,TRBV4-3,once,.,CASSQDPGTTSTDTQYF,TGCGCCAGCAGCCAAGATCCTGGGACCACTAGCACAGATACGCAGTATTTT
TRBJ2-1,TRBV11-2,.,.,CASSLQTNEQFF,TGTGCCAGCAGCTTACAGACCAATGAGCAGTTCTTC
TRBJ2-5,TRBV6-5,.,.,CTSQTRQTYQETQYF,TGTACCTCCCAGACCAGACAGACGTACCAAGAGACCCAGTACTTC
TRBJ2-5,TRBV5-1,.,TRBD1,CASSFADRASETQYF,TGCGCCAGCAGCTTCGCGGACAGGGCCTCAGAGACCCAGTACTTC
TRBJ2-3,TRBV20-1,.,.,CSATNSTQYF,TGCAGTGCTACGAACTCGACGCAGTATTTT
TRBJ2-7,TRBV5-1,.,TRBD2,CASSLAGLAGSPYEQYF,TGCGCCAGCAGCTTGGCGGGACTAGCGGGGAGCCCTTACGAGCAGTACTTC
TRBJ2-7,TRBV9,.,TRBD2,CASSVGVAGVYEQYF,TGTGCCAGCAGCGTAGGGGTAGCGGGAGTATACGAGCAGTACTTC
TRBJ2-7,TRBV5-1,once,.,CASSLESGLYEQYF,TGCGCCAGCAGCTTGGAAAGCGGCCTCTACGAGCAGTACTTC
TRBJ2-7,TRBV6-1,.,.,CASSELLEQYF,TGTGCCAGCAGTGAGCTGTTAGAGCAGTACTTC
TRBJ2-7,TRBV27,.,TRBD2,CASSPRPGTSGRPYEQYF,TGTGCCAGCAGTCCACGACCAGGGACTAGCGGGAGGCCCTACGAGCAGTACTTC
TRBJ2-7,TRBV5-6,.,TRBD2,CASRLLAGDEQYF,TGTGCCAGCAGACTACTAGCGGGTGACGAGCAGTACTTC
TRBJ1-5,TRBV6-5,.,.,CASSPGRYQPQHF,TGTGCCAGCAGTCCAGGGCGTTATCAGCCCCAGCATTTT
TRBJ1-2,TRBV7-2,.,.,CASSLAWGAQLYGYTF,TGTGCCAGCAGCTTAGCCTGGGGGGCGCAACTCTATGGCTACACCTTC
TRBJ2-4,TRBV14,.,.,CASSHGNIQYF,TGTGCCAGCAGCCATGGAAACATTCAGTACTTC